This T cell receptor beta chain comes out of a study of T cells in Graves' hyperthyroidism and ophthalmopathy. A word on this clonotype: Its antigen is undetermined.

Study findings and constraints: Blood samples included most of the expanded thyroid clonotypes exceeding 0.001.

The patients, who ranged from 18 to 65 in age, presented with newly diagnosed hyperthyroidism lasting under 2 months. Before ophthalmopathy appeared, progressors gave blood at initial hyperthyroidism diagnosis. The CDR3 covers 13 residues. V lost 6 bases and J 0 bases, leaving 9 bases between the germline ends. The germline CDR1 and CDR2 sequences are GTSNPN and SVGIG (reference sequence). It was RNA transcripts that yielded the amplified TCR beta CDR3 regions. The HTBI set primed first-round TCR CDR3 RT-PCR. Via MiXCR, TCRdb re-called the multiplex PCR reads, giving one row per CDR3 protein. The table shows 650,000 to 850,000 distinct CDR3 sequences, with 18% occurring only once.

This chain links TRBV30 with TRBJ1-3; possibly TRBD1 for D (6 bases). The sample taken for sequencing was blood. The clonotype originates from a woman aged 50 to 65 with Graves' hyperthyroidism that later progressed to Graves' ophthalmopathy. The CDR3 DNA follows: TGTGCCTGTCACAGGGCCTCTGGAAACACCATATATTTT. This codes for CACHRASGNTIYF.